This TCR beta chain was recorded in a study of chemoradiotherapy in HPV16-positive cancers. The study's findings and limits: The functional HPV-specific definition rests on just a couple of HPV16-positive patients.

About this clone: Antigen: not known.

The data were produced by immunoSEQ multiplex PCR, yet TCRdb's version contains in-frame clones alone and is incomplete. The sample records 25,000 to 30,000 clones, about four fifths being singletons. The V gene's germline CDR1 is LNHDA and CDR2 SQIVND (reference sequence). The CDR3 extends over 13 amino acids. With 4 bases removed from V and 3 bases from J, the gap between germline ends came to 8 bases. The sample here was blood, taken from a patient who underwent chemoradiotherapy. V gene TRBV19 combines with J gene TRBJ2-3; D is possibly TRBD2 (5 bases). The TCR was taken from a human donor with HPV-associated anogenital cancer. CDR3 DNA sequence: TGTGCCAGTAGTAGCGGGTTGACAGATACGCAGTATTTT. This gives the protein CASSSGLTDTQYF.